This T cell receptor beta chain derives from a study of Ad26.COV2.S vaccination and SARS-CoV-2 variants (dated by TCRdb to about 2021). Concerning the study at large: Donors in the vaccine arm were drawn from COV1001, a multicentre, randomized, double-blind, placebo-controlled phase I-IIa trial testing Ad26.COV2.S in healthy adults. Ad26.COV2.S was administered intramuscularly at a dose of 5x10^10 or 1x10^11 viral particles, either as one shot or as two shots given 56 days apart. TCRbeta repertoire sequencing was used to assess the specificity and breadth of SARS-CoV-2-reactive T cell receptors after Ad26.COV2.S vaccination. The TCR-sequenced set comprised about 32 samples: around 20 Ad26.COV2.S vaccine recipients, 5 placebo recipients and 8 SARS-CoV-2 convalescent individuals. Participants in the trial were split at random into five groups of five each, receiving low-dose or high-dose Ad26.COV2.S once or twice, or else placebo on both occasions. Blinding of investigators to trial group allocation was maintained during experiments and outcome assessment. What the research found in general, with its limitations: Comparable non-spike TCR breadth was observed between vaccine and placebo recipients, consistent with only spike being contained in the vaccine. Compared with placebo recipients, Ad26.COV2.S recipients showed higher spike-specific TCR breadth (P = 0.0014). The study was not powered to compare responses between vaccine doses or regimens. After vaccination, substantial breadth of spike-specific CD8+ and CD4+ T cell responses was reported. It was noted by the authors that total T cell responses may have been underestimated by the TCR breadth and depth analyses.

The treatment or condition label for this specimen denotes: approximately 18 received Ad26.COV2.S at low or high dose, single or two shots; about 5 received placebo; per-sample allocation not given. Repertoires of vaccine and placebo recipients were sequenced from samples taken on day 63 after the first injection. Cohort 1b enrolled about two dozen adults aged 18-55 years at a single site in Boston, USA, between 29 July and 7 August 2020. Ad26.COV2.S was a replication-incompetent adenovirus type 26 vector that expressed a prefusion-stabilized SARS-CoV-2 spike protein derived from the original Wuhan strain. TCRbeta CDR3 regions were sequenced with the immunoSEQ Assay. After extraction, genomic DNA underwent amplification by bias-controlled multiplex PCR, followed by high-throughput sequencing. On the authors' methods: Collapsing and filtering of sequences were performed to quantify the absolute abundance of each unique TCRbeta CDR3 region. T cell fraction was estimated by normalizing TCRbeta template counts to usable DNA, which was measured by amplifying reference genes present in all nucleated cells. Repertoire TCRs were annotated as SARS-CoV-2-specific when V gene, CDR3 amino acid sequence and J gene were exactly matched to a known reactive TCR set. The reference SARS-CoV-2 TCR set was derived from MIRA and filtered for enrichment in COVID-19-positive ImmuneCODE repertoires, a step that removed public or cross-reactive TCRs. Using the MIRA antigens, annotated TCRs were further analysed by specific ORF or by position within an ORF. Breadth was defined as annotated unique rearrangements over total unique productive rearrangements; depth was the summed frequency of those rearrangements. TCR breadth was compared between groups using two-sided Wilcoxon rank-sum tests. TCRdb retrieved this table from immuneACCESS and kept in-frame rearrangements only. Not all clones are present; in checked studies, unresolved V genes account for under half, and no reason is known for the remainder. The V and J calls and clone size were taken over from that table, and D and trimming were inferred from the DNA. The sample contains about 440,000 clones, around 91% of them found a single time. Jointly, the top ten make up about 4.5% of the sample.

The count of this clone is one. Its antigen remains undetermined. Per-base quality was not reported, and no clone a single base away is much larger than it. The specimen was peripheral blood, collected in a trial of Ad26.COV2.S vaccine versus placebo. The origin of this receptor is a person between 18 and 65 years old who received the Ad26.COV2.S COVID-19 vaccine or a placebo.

The DNA is TGTGCCAGCAGTTCTCGGGGTAGGGAAAACGAGCAGTACTTC. This codes for CASSSRGRENEQYF. Recombination linked TRBV28 to TRBJ2-7; the D gene is possibly TRBD2, with 5 bases matching. The germline V gene encodes CDR1 MDHEN and CDR2 SYDVKM. Including cysteine and phenylalanine, the CDR3 has 14 amino acids. Solely the CDR3 DNA is kept, with 42 bases framed from the first base. Deletion took 4 bases off V and 5 bases off J, with a span of 15 bases between the germline ends. Extended through the reference TRBV28 and TRBJ2-7 proteins, this CDR3 yields the full variable domain: DVKVTQSSRYLVKRTGEKVFLECVQDMDHENMFWYRQDPGLGLRLIYFSYDVKMKEKGDIPEGYSVSREKKERFSLILESASTNQTSMYLCASSSRGRENEQYFGPGTRLTVT.